Listed below are T cell receptor beta chains from one sample, sequenced in a study of T cell responses to AZD1222 COVID-19 vaccine. TCRdb keeps only in-frame clones here, not all; method: immunoSEQ multiplex PCR. This table holds about 140,000 clones, 90% to 95% found once. The material sequenced was peripheral blood, taken 28 days after the second AZD1222 dose. These receptors originate from an adult who received the AZD1222 COVID-19 vaccine. CDR3s include the opening cysteine and the closing phenylalanine or tryptophan. Fields, in order: V gene, clone size, D gene, J gene, CDR3 protein, CDR3 DNA. A D gene is named only where the DNA matches it firmly. The listing skips clone size in some rows; elsewhere it reads once, few, many or a size class.

v_gene: TRBV4-3; abundance: -; d_gene: -; j_gene: TRBJ1-1; CDR3aa: CASSREATEEAFF; CDR3nt: TGCGCCAGCAGCCGAGAGGCTACGGAAGAAGCTTTCTTT
v_gene: TRBV7-3; abundance: -; d_gene: -; j_gene: TRBJ1-1; CDR3aa: CASSFGGRTEAFF; CDR3nt: TGTGCCAGCAGCTTTGGGGGCCGCACTGAAGCTTTCTTT
v_gene: TRBV10-3; abundance: -; d_gene: -; j_gene: TRBJ2-3; CDR3aa: CATFSSAIGDTDTQYF; CDR3nt: TGTGCCACCTTCTCCTCGGCCATAGGCGACACAGATACGCAGTATTTT
v_gene: TRBV2; abundance: -; d_gene: TRBD1; j_gene: TRBJ1-1; CDR3aa: CASNAGQSTEAFF; CDR3nt: TGTGCCAGCAACGCGGGACAGTCCACTGAAGCTTTCTTT
v_gene: TRBV6-4; abundance: -; d_gene: TRBD2; j_gene: TRBJ2-1; CDR3aa: CASSEIAGGEQFF; CDR3nt: TGTGCCAGCAGTGAAATAGCGGGAGGTGAGCAGTTCTTC
v_gene: TRBV28; abundance: -; d_gene: -; j_gene: TRBJ1-1; CDR3aa: CASSPAAIGHATEAFF; CDR3nt: TGTGCCAGCAGCCCCGCCGCCATAGGACACGCCACTGAAGCTTTCTTT
v_gene: TRBV7-9; abundance: once; d_gene: TRBD1; j_gene: TRBJ1-2; CDR3aa: CASSSTWTGGSYGYTF; CDR3nt: TGTGCCAGCAGCTCGACTTGGACAGGGGGCAGCTATGGCTACACCTTC
v_gene: TRBV6-2/TRBV6-3; abundance: -; d_gene: -; j_gene: TRBJ1-3; CDR3aa: CASSYSASYSGNTIYF; CDR3nt: TGTGCCAGCAGTTACTCGGCCTCCTACTCTGGAAACACCATATATTTT
v_gene: TRBV7-6; abundance: -; d_gene: -; j_gene: TRBJ1-1; CDR3aa: CASSLAPGRVNTEAFF; CDR3nt: TGTGCCAGCAGCTTAGCGCCCGGGAGGGTAAACACTGAAGCTTTCTTT
v_gene: TRBV15; abundance: -; d_gene: -; j_gene: TRBJ2-2; CDR3aa: CATSRVTTGELFF; CDR3nt: TGTGCCACCAGCAGAGTTACAACCGGGGAGCTGTTTTTT
v_gene: TRBV24-1; abundance: -; d_gene: TRBD1; j_gene: TRBJ1-3; CDR3aa: CATSDGGTGGNTIYF; CDR3nt: TGTGCCACCAGTGATGGGGGGACAGGGGGAAACACCATATATTTT
v_gene: TRBV6-1; abundance: -; d_gene: -; j_gene: TRBJ2-1; CDR3aa: CASSEGINEQFF; CDR3nt: TGTGCCAGCAGTGAAGGAATCAATGAGCAGTTCTTC
v_gene: TRBV5-1; abundance: -; d_gene: TRBD1; j_gene: TRBJ2-3; CDR3aa: CASSPSGTGIVLRVADTQYF; CDR3nt: TGCGCCAGCAGCCCATCCGGGACAGGGATAGTTTTAAGGGTCGCAGATACGCAGTATTTT
v_gene: TRBV6-5; abundance: -; d_gene: TRBD2; j_gene: TRBJ2-3; CDR3aa: CASTPGPSGANTQYF; CDR3nt: TGTGCCAGCACCCCCGGGCCTAGCGGGGCAAATACGCAGTATTTT
v_gene: TRBV5-4; abundance: once; d_gene: -; j_gene: TRBJ1-3; CDR3aa: CASSLGSTSGNTIYF; CDR3nt: TGTGCCAGCAGCTTAGGTAGTACTTCTGGAAACACCATATATTTT
v_gene: TRBV5-6; abundance: -; d_gene: TRBD1; j_gene: TRBJ1-2; CDR3aa: CASSSGTGLLRVNGYTF; CDR3nt: TGTGCCAGCAGCTCCGGGACAGGTTTATTACGAGTGAATGGCTACACCTTC
v_gene: TRBV3-1/TRBV3-2; abundance: -; d_gene: TRBD2; j_gene: TRBJ2-7; CDR3aa: CASSQRLGLADRSYEQYF; CDR3nt: TGTGCCAGCAGCCAAAGGCTGGGACTAGCGGACCGATCCTACGAGCAGTACTTC
v_gene: TRBV12-3/TRBV12-4; abundance: -; d_gene: -; j_gene: TRBJ1-2; CDR3aa: CASSPLGGYTF; CDR3nt: TGTGCCAGCAGCCCATTGGGGGGCTACACCTTC
v_gene: TRBV29-1; abundance: -; d_gene: TRBD1; j_gene: TRBJ2-1; CDR3aa: CSADRGLSYNEQFF; CDR3nt: TGCAGCGCTGACAGGGGGCTATCCTACAATGAGCAGTTCTTC
v_gene: TRBV5-1; abundance: -; d_gene: -; j_gene: TRBJ1-5; CDR3aa: CASSAERGQPQHF; CDR3nt: TGCGCCAGCAGCGCGGAAAGAGGCCAGCCCCAGCATTTT
v_gene: TRBV19; abundance: -; d_gene: TRBD2; j_gene: TRBJ2-1; CDR3aa: CASTTGLAVGEQFF; CDR3nt: TGTGCCAGTACCACCGGACTAGCCGTCGGGGAGCAGTTCTTC
v_gene: TRBV5-6; abundance: once; d_gene: -; j_gene: TRBJ2-7; CDR3aa: CASSLYGGPYEQYF; CDR3nt: TGTGCCAGCAGCTTGTATGGGGGGCCCTACGAGCAGTACTTC
v_gene: TRBV19; abundance: -; d_gene: -; j_gene: TRBJ2-1; CDR3aa: CASSWTERFWNEQFF; CDR3nt: TGTGCCAGTAGTTGGACAGAACGGTTTTGGAATGAGCAGTTCTTC
v_gene: TRBV19; abundance: -; d_gene: TRBD1; j_gene: TRBJ1-5; CDR3aa: CASGAGTAPREYQPQHF; CDR3nt: TGTGCCAGCGGGGCGGGGACAGCCCCTAGGGAGTATCAGCCCCAGCATTTT
v_gene: TRBV7-2; abundance: -; d_gene: TRBD2; j_gene: TRBJ2-3; CDR3aa: CASSRRRVGGGMGTDTQYF; CDR3nt: TGTGCCAGCAGCCGTCGGCGCGTTGGGGGGGGGATGGGGACAGATACGCAGTATTTT
v_gene: TRBV6-1; abundance: -; d_gene: -; j_gene: TRBJ2-4; CDR3aa: CASSEGAAKNIQYF; CDR3nt: TGTGCCAGCAGTGAAGGGGCAGCGAAAAACATTCAGTACTTC